The source of this T cell receptor (beta chain) is a study of cytomegalovirus exposure and HLA in healthy donors. Study as a whole: The same platform was used for the 130 or so validation repertoires as for the approximately 610 first-cohort repertoires, as reported in a later analysis. Study outcomes and limitations: The tendency of first-cohort TCR clusters to co-occur in the 100 to 150 validation repertoires emerged from a later analysis. The study put 150 to 200 TCR beta chains on its list as cytomegalovirus-associated. In vitro assays verified that a few CMV-associated chains recognized CMV antigens specifically.

Comment on this clone: Its specificity is unknown.

The CDR3 extends over 14 amino acids. J gave up 3 bases and V 4 bases, and 6 bases lay outside the gene matches. CDR1 is SGHVS, CDR2 FQNEAQ, per germline. The data were produced by immunoSEQ multiplex PCR, yet TCRdb's version contains in-frame clones alone and is incomplete. The sample consists of 160,000 or so clones, around 89% of them appearing once. The sample was PBMCs. The genes are TRBV7-8 and TRBJ2-7, with 7 bases matching TRBD1. The sequence came from a man aged 18 to 35 in good health and CMV-seronegative. The CDR3 bases are TGTGCCAGCAGCTCCGGGACAGAAGTCTACGAGCAGTACGTC. It yields the protein CASSSGTEVYEQYV.